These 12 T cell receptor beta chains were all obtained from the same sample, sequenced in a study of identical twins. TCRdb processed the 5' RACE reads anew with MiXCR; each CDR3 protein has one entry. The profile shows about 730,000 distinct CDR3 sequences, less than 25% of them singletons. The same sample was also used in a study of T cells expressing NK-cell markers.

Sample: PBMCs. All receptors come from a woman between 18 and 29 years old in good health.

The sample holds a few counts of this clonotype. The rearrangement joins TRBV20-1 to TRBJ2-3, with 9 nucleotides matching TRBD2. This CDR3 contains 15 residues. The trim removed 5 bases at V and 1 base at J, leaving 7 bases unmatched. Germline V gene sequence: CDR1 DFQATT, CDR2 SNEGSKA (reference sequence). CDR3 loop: CSAPTRTSGTDTQYF. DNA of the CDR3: TGCAGTGCTCCCACAAGGACTAGCGGCACAGATACGCAGTATTTT.

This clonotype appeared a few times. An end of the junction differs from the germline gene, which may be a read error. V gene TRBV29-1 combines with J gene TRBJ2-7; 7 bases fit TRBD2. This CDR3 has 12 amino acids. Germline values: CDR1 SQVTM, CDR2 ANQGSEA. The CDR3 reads CSVGDYSHEQYF. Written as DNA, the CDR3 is TGCAGCGTAGGGGACTACTCCCACGAGCAGTACTTC.

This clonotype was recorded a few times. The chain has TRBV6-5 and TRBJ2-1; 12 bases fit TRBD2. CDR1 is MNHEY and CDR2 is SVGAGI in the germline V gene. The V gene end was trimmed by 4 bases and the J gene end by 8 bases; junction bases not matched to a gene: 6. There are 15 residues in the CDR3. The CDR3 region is CASSLASGRAYEQFF. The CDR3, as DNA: TGTGCCAGCAGTTTGGCTAGCGGGAGGGCTTATGAGCAGTTCTTC.

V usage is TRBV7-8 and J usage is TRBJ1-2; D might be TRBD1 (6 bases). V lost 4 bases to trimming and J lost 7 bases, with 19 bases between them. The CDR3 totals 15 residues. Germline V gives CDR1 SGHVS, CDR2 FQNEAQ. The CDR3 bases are TGTGCCAGCAGCTCCCTAGTAGGGGGGGCGGGTGGCTACACCTTC. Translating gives CASSSLVGGAGGYTF.

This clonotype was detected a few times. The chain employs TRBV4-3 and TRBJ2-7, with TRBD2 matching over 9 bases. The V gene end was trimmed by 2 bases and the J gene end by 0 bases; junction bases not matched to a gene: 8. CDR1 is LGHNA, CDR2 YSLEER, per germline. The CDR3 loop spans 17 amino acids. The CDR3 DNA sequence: TGCGCCAGCAGCCAAATCAGGGGTAGCGGGGGCTCCTACGAGCAGTACTTC. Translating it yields CASSQIRGSGGSYEQYF.

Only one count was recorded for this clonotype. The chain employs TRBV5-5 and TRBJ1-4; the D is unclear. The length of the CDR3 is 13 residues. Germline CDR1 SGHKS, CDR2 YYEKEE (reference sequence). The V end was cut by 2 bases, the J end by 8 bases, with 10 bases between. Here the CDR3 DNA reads TGTGCCAGCAGCTTAAGTTTTGAAGAAAAACTGTTTTTT. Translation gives CASSLSFEEKLFF.

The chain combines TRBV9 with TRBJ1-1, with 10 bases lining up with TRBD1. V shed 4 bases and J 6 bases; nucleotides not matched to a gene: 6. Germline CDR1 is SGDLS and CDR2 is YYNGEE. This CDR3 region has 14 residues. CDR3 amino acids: CASSPRTGGAEAFF. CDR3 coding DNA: TGTGCCAGCAGCCCTCGGACAGGGGGAGCTGAAGCTTTCTTT.

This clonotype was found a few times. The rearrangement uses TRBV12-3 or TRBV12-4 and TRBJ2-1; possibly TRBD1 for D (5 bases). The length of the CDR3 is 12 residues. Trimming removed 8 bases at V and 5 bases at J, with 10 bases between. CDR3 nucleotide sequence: TGTGCCAGCGCCCTAGGGGACAATGAGCAGTTCTTC. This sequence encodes CASALGDNEQFF.

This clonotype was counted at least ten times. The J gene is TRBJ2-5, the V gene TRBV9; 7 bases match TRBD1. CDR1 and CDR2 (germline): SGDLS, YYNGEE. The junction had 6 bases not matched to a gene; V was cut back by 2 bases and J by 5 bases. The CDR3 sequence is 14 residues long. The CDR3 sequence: CASSVHRGLETQYF. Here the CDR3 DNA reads TGTGCCAGCAGCGTTCACAGGGGTTTGGAGACCCAGTACTTC.

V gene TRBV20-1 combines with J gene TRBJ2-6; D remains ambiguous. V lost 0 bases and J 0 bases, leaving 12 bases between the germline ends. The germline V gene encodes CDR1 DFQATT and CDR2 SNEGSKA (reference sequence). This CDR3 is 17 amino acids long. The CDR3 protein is CSARDPNSISGANVLTF. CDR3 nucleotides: TGCAGTGCTAGAGATCCGAATTCTATCTCTGGGGCCAACGTCCTGACTTTC.

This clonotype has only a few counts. CDR3 sequence reads: CASSYSRRAAIAYEQYF. CDR3 coding DNA: TGTGCCAGCAGTTACTCGAGGCGGGCAGCGATAGCCTACGAGCAGTACTTC. The V gene is TRBV6-5, the J gene TRBJ2-7; D might be TRBD2 (5 bases). V was clipped by 0 bases and J by 2 bases, with 17 bases between them. CDR1 is MNHEY, CDR2 SVGAGI, per germline. This CDR3 spans 17 amino acids.

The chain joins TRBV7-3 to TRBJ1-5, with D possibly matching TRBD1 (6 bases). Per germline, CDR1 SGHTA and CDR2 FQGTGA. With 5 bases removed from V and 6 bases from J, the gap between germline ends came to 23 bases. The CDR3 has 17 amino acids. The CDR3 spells CASSPLRGSGRGQPQHF. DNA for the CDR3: TGTGCCAGCAGCCCCCTGAGGGGGAGCGGTCGAGGTCAGCCCCAGCATTTT.